This TCR beta chain was sequenced during a study of T cells expressing NK-cell markers. Each CDR3 protein gets one entry in TCRdb, which reprocessed the 5' RACE reads and gives no DNA. Its listing shows about 460,000 distinct CDR3 sequences. The CDR3 contains 12 residues. Germline V gives CDR1 SQVTM, CDR2 ANQGSEA. Material: blood T cells: a sorted CD56 or NKG2C T cell subset, CD4+ or CD8+ T cells, or bulk PBMC T cells (not recorded which). This TCR derives from a woman in her forties or fifties in good health. This chain connects TRBV29-1 to TRBJ2-3. This chain's CDR3 is CSVPLGPGTQYF.